Listed here are 4 T cell receptor beta chains from one sample, sequenced in a study of T cells expressing NK-cell markers. One entry per CDR3 protein, without DNA, is what TCRdb gives after re-calling the 5' RACE reads. Its clone listing holds 20,000 to 25,000 distinct CDR3 sequences. The sequenced material came from blood T cells: a sorted CD56 or NKG2C T cell subset, CD4+ or CD8+ T cells, or bulk PBMC T cells (not recorded which). The origin of the receptors is a man between 18 and 69 years old in good health.

The gene calls are TRBV7-2 and TRBJ2-3; TCRdb's D call of TRBD1 is untestable without DNA. Germline V lookup: CDR1 SGHTA, CDR2 FQGNSA. This CDR3 spans 16 amino acids. The CDR3 spells CASSLWRTRGSDTQYF.

The rearrangement uses TRBV12-3 or TRBV12-4 and TRBJ2-7; TCRdb's D call, TRBD1, is unchecked because there is no DNA. This CDR3 contains 14 residues. CDR3 loop: CASSFDRGPDKQYF.

The chain links TRBV5-4 to TRBJ2-5; the TCRdb D gene call, TRBD2, has no DNA to confirm it. This CDR3 contains 15 residues. The germline V gene encodes CDR1 SGHNT and CDR2 YYREEE (reference sequence). CDR3 protein: CASSSWLAGEETQYF.

The J gene is TRBJ1-2, the V gene TRBV7-9; TCRdb gives TRBD1 as the D gene, but with no DNA this cannot be confirmed. There are 14 residues in the CDR3. Germline CDR1 is SEHNR and CDR2 is FQNEAQ (reference sequence). This chain's CDR3 is CASSFVRGNYGYTF.